Listed here are 14 T cell receptor beta chains from one sample, sequenced in a study of T cells after posttransplantation cyclophosphamide. Only in-frame clones appear in the TCRdb table, and some are missing; sequencing was by immunoSEQ multiplex PCR. This sample has about 18,000 clones; 70% to 90% occur once, and the top ten carry roughly 9%. Sequencing was carried out using memory CD4+ T cells sorted from blood. Source of these receptors: a man in his thirties or forties in good health and a related stem cell transplant donor.

The J gene is TRBJ2-5, the V gene TRBV18; TRBD1 matches 7 bases. CDR1 KGHSH and CDR2 LQKENI come from the germline V gene. CDR3 length: 14 residues. Germline trimming cut 4 bases from V and 5 bases from J; bases unmatched to any gene: 7. This CDR3 is CASSLGQDLETQYF. The CDR3 region has the DNA TGTGCCAGCTCACTCGGACAGGACCTGGAGACCCAGTACTTC.

V is TRBV27 and J is TRBJ2-7; TRBD1 aligns across 8 bases. CDR3 size: 13 residues. CDR1 is MNHEY and CDR2 is SMNVEV in the germline V gene (reference sequence). V trimming: 3 bases; J trimming: 6 bases; junction bases outside the gene matches: 4. The CDR3 sequence: CASSFRGPLEQYF. CDR3 sequence (DNA): TGTGCCAGCAGTTTCAGGGGGCCCCTCGAGCAGTACTTC.

The CDR3 is CASSLGGLTNSPLHF. The CDR3 region has the DNA TGTGCCAGCAGCTTAGGCGGCCTCACAAATTCACCCCTCCACTTT. The chain combines TRBV7-9 with TRBJ1-6, with D uncertain. The CDR3 is 15 residues long. V lost 1 base and J 7 bases, leaving 11 bases between the germline ends. Germline-derived CDR1 and CDR2 are SEHNR and FQNEAQ (reference sequence).

This clone is a singleton in its sample. The chain has TRBV19 and TRBJ1-5; D is unclear. Germline V gene data show CDR1 as LNHDA and CDR2 as SQIVND (reference sequence). The CDR3 is 12 amino acids. Trimming removed 7 bases at V and 6 bases at J, with 10 bases between. The CDR3 DNA is TGTGCCAGTACTACGGGAGGTCAGCCCCAGCATTTT. Its translation is CASTTGGQPQHF.

In its sample, this clone ranks as medium-sized. The V call is TRBV6-5, the J call TRBJ1-3; 10 positions match TRBD1. Germline V CDR1 and CDR2: MNHEY, SVGAGI. V lost 4 bases and J lost 7; bases outside the gene matches: 1. The CDR3 is made up of 13 amino acids. As DNA, the CDR3 is TGTGCCAGCAGTTGGGGACAGGGGAACACCATATATTTT. Residues: CASSWGQGNTIYF.

Concerning this clone itself: Other DNA sequences in this sample translate to the same CDR3. The J gene is TRBJ1-4, the V gene TRBV11-2, with a tentative D call TRBD1 (5 bases). CDR1 and CDR2 from the germline V gene are SGHAT and FQNNGV. CDR3 length equals 15 residues. Trimming cost V 0 bases and J 0 bases, with 5 bases left between them. CDR3 DNA sequence: TGTGCCAGCAGCTTAGACAGGGCAACTAATGAAAAACTGTTTTTT. Its protein is CASSLDRATNEKLFF.

The V call is TRBV2, the J call TRBJ2-2; weak D call: TRBD1 (5 bases). Deletions cut 3 bases from V and 0 bases from J, with 5 bases between. Germline V CDR1 and CDR2: SNHLY, FYNNEI. The CDR3 runs 14 residues. CDR3 loop: CASSDRANTGELFF. The DNA for the CDR3 is TGTGCCAGCAGTGACAGGGCGAACACCGGGGAGCTGTTTTTT. The whole variable domain, filled in from reference TRBV2 and TRBJ2-2, reads EPEVTQTPSHQVTQMGQEVILRCVPISNHLYFYWYRQILGQKVEFLVSFYNNEISEKSEIFDDQFSVERPDGSNFTLKIRSTKLEDSAMYFCASSDRANTGELFFGEGSRLTVL.

The chain combines TRBV7-8 with TRBJ2-3, with unresolved D. CDR1 SGHVS and CDR2 FQNEAQ come from the germline V gene. V dropped 4 bases and J dropped 6 bases, with 5 bases sitting between them. The CDR3 has 11 residues. The CDR3 bases are TGTGCCAGCAGCTCTCTGGATACGCAGTATTTT. Amino acids: CASSSLDTQYF.

This clone was observed a single time. The chain is built from TRBV28 and TRBJ1-1; 9 bases map to TRBD1. This CDR3 region has 17 residues. Looked up from germline, CDR1 is MDHEN and CDR2 is SYDVKM. Trimming took 3 bases from V and 0 from J; bases not matched to a gene: 8. DNA of the CDR3: TGTGCCAGCAGTTTCTACAGAGGGACAGGGTTGAACACTGAAGCTTTCTTT. Residues: CASSFYRGTGLNTEAFF.

This sequence joins TRBV6-6 and TRBJ2-7; tentative D call: TRBD1 (6 bases). The CDR3 is 11 amino acids. CDR1 is MNHNY and CDR2 is SVGAGI in the germline V gene (reference sequence). V was clipped by 2 bases and J by 7 bases, with 6 bases between them. CDR3 sequence reads: CASSYQGEQYF. In DNA, the CDR3 is TGTGCCAGCAGTTACCAGGGGGAGCAGTACTTC.

V and J are TRBV9 and TRBJ2-5, with 12 bases fitting TRBD2. V lost 0 bases, J lost 5 bases, and 5 bases stayed unmatched. Germline values: CDR1 SGDLS, CDR2 YYNGEE. This CDR3 is 16 amino acids long. The DNA of the CDR3 is TGTGCCAGCAGCGTAGGGGCTAGCGGGGGGGATGAGACCCAGTACTTC. Translating it yields CASSVGASGGDETQYF.

This chain joins TRBV27 and TRBJ2-3; 13 bases are shared with TRBD2. The germline CDR1 and CDR2 sequences are MNHEY and SMNVEV (reference sequence). V shed 8 bases, J shed 5 bases, and the junction held 22 bases outside the gene matches. The CDR3 loop spans 20 amino acids. The CDR3 reads CASPPPLTSGGPSAEDTQYF. CDR3 bases: TGTGCCAGCCCCCCACCTCTGACTAGCGGGGGGCCCTCCGCTGAAGATACGCAGTATTTT.

The chain employs TRBV29-1 and TRBJ1-1, with a tentative D call TRBD1 (6 bases). The CDR3 extends over 12 amino acids. The V and J ends lost 7 bases and 6 bases respectively, with 15 bases between them. Germline CDR1 reads SQVTM; CDR2 reads ANQGSEA. The CDR3 DNA reads as TGCAGCGCTACTAGGGGGAGGGCTGAAGCTTTCTTT. Translation: CSATRGRAEAFF.

V is TRBV11-3 and J is TRBJ2-1; no firm D call. Germline CDR1 is SGHNT and CDR2 is YENEEA. Trimming took off 5 bases at V and 8 bases at J, with 16 bases between the two ends. This CDR3 comprises 14 residues. This chain's CDR3 is CASSTSGSMHEQFF. The CDR3 coding sequence is TGTGCCAGCAGCACCTCGGGTAGCATGCATGAGCAGTTCTTC.